This T cell receptor beta chain was profiled in a study of shared clonotypes between healthy human individuals. V lost 6 bases, J lost 9 bases, and 9 bases stayed unmatched. CDR1 and CDR2 from the germline V gene are MDHEN and SYDVKM. The CDR3 spans 16 residues. Only in-frame clones appear in the TCRdb table, and some are missing; sequencing was by immunoSEQ multiplex PCR. Of hundreds of thousands of clones in the sample, about 95% were seen once. The sequencing input was naive CD4+ T cells sorted from blood. Subset specified: CD45RA+ positively selected. This clonotype was obtained from a woman aged 25 to 39 in good health. The V call is TRBV28, the J call TRBJ2-2; 14 bases are a match to TRBD2. The CDR3 nucleotides read TGTGCCAGCAGAACCTCCGGGACTAGCGGGAGCAGGGAGCTGTTTTTT. Its translation is CASRTSGTSGSRELFF.